One sample yielded the 4 T cell receptor beta chains listed below, sequenced in a study of somatic mutations in cytotoxic T cells in rheumatoid arthritis. Using immunoSEQ multiplex PCR, the repertoire was profiled, and TCRdb retains in-frame clones only, with some absent. The sample consists of around 16,000 clones, approximately 79% of them appearing once. The sample comprised CD8+ T cells sorted from blood. The receptors here all came from an adult with rheumatoid arthritis.

The rearrangement uses TRBV27 and TRBJ1-1; possibly TRBD1 for D (6 bases). CDR3 length equals 13 residues. CDR1 MNHEY and CDR2 SMNVEV come from the germline V gene (reference sequence). V was trimmed by 10 bases and J by 1 base, leaving 13 bases between them. The chain's CDR3 is CATATGRNTEAFF. CDR3 sequence (DNA): TGTGCCACCGCGACAGGCCGGAACACTGAAGCTTTCTTT.

The chain couples TRBV6-5 to TRBJ2-7; D remains ambiguous. The V end was cut by 0 bases, the J end by 6 bases, with 9 bases between. Germline CDR1 is MNHEY and CDR2 is SVGAGI. The CDR3 covers 13 residues. The CDR3, as DNA: TGTGCCAGCAGTTACTCTTCTCTGGGCGAGCAGTACTTC. As protein: CASSYSSLGEQYF.

J is TRBJ2-3 and V is TRBV9; 7 bases align to TRBD2. The CDR3 length is 16 residues. From germline, CDR1 is SGDLS and CDR2 YYNGEE. The J segment lost 0 bases and the V segment lost 4 bases, leaving 8 bases of the junction unmatched. For the CDR3, the DNA is TGTGCCAGCAGCCCGGCGACTAGCAGCAGCACAGATACGCAGTATTTT. Protein: CASSPATSSSTDTQYF. Drawing the rest from reference TRBV9 and TRBJ2-3, the complete variable domain is DSGVTQTPKHLITATGQRVTLRCSPRSGDLSVYWYQQSLDQGLQFLIQYYNGEERAKGNILERFSAQQFPDLHSELNLSSLELGDSALYFCASSPATSSSTDTQYFGPGTRLTVL.

This clone was seen a handful of times. The chain couples TRBV5-1 to TRBJ1-2; D is uncertain. CDR3 length: 12 residues. V lost 0 bases, J lost 7 bases, and 7 bases lay in between. In germline, CDR1 is SGHRS, CDR2 YFSETQ. The CDR3 loop is CASSLGGVGYTF. Written as DNA, the CDR3 is TGCGCCAGCAGCTTGGGAGGCGTTGGCTACACCTTC.